The 20 T cell receptor beta chains below come from one sample, sequenced in a study of OX40 agonist ivuxolimab in advanced cancers. The table came from immunoSEQ multiplex PCR; TCRdb's copy has only in-frame clones and leaves some out. The table shows approximately 64,000 clones, with approximately 80% occurring only once. This specimen was CD4+ or CD8+ T cells sorted from blood, taken in a trial of the OX40 agonist ivuxolimab. The source is an adult with an advanced solid tumor such as melanoma, head and neck, liver or kidney cancer.

The chain uses TRBV15 and TRBJ1-1; possible D gene TRBD1, 5 bases. The CDR3 is made up of 15 amino acids. Trimming shortened V by 8 bases and J by 1 base, and 17 bases separated the two germline ends. The germline V gene encodes CDR1 LNHNV and CDR2 YYDKDF (reference sequence). CDR3: CATGGVGDGNTEAFF. In DNA, the CDR3 is TGTGCCACCGGCGGTGTGGGGGACGGGAACACTGAAGCTTTCTTT.

V usage is TRBV5-1 and J usage is TRBJ2-2; a weak D match, TRBD1 (8 bases). Trimming took off 5 bases at V and 3 bases at J, with 14 bases between the two ends. This CDR3 is 15 amino acids long. Germline values: CDR1 SGHRS, CDR2 YFSETQ. CDR3: CASSRQGRDTGELFF. CDR3 nucleotide sequence: TGCGCCAGCAGTCGACAGGGGAGGGACACCGGGGAGCTGTTTTTT.

The rearrangement links TRBV19 to TRBJ1-2; 9 nucleotides agree with TRBD1. The ends lost 3 bases at V and 1 base at J; junction bases unmatched: 9. The CDR3 extends over 17 amino acids. CDR1 is LNHDA, CDR2 SQIVND, per germline (reference sequence). The CDR3 is CASSMVTGGKGNYGYTF. Here the CDR3 DNA reads TGTGCCAGTAGTATGGTTACAGGGGGCAAGGGTAACTATGGCTACACCTTC.

The genes are TRBV7-2 and TRBJ2-3; 9 nucleotides agree with TRBD2. The CDR3 has 16 residues. V gave up 5 bases and J gave up 2 bases; unmatched junction bases: 8. CDR1 is SGHTA and CDR2 is FQGNSA in the germline V gene. The CDR3 reads CASSPGSGGLTDTQYF. For the CDR3, the DNA is TGTGCCAGCAGCCCCGGTAGCGGGGGCCTCACAGATACGCAGTATTTT.

This sequence joins TRBV7-2 and TRBJ2-3; 8 bases are shared with TRBD2. Per germline, CDR1 SGHTA and CDR2 FQGNSA. CDR3 length: 15 amino acids. With V trimmed by 3 bases and J by 2 bases, 4 bases remained unmatched. Here the CDR3 reads CASSLSSGHTDTQYF. The CDR3 nucleotides read TGTGCCAGCAGCTTGTCTAGCGGGCACACAGATACGCAGTATTTT.

V and J are TRBV30 and TRBJ1-1; D is ambiguous. The length of the CDR3 is 12 residues. V was clipped by 3 bases and J by 5 bases, with 10 bases between them. Germline loops: CDR1 GTSNPN, CDR2 SVGIG (reference sequence). The CDR3 loop reads CAWRAGLTEAFF. The CDR3 nucleotides are TGTGCCTGGAGAGCAGGTTTGACTGAAGCTTTCTTT.

This clone was observed a single time. The CDR3 loop reads CASSFTREVVRRAKNIQYF. CDR3 DNA: TGTGCCAGCAGCTTTACCAGAGAAGTCGTAAGAAGAGCCAAAAACATTCAGTACTTC. The chain uses TRBV5-6 and TRBJ2-4; D ambiguous. The V end was cut by 2 bases, the J end by 0 bases, with 21 bases between. Germline V gene lookup returns CDR1 SGHDT and CDR2 YYEEEE. The CDR3 has 19 residues.

The gene calls are TRBV25-1 and TRBJ2-3; a possible D gene is TRBD2 (5 bases). The germline CDR1 and CDR2 sequences are MGHDK and SYGVNS. CDR3 length: 13 residues. Between the trimmed V and J ends, which lost 6 bases and 2 bases, there was a span of 9 bases. The CDR3 is CASSRGATDTQYF. CDR3 nucleotide sequence: TGTGCCAGCAGCCGGGGTGCCACAGATACGCAGTATTTT. The variable domain in full, with the rest retrieved from reference TRBV25-1 and TRBJ2-3, is EADIYQTPRYLVIGTGKKITLECSQTMGHDKMYWYQQDPGMELHLIHYSYGVNSTEKGDLSSESTVSRIRTEHFPLTLESARPSHTSQYLCASSRGATDTQYFGPGTRLTVL.

V usage is TRBV27 and J usage is TRBJ2-1; the D gene is possibly TRBD1 (6 bases). V was trimmed by 2 bases and J by 5 bases, leaving 13 bases between them. Germline V gene sequence: CDR1 MNHEY, CDR2 SMNVEV (reference sequence). This CDR3 is 15 amino acids long. CDR3 sequence reads: CASSLRGSPNNEQFF. CDR3 coding DNA: TGTGCCAGCAGTTTAAGGGGGAGTCCCAACAATGAGCAGTTCTTC.

The chain uses TRBV19 and TRBJ2-3, with D possibly TRBD2 on 5 matching bases. Germline V gene lookup returns CDR1 LNHDA and CDR2 SQIVND (reference sequence). V was shortened by 6 bases and J by 5 bases, with 18 bases between the two germline ends. CDR3 length: 15 residues. CDR3 nucleotide sequence: TGTGCCAGTAGCTCGCAGCAGGTGGGGAGAGATACGCAGTATTTT. It yields the protein CASSSQQVGRDTQYF.

The rearrangement uses TRBV5-6 and TRBJ1-3; D unclear. Trimming pared 0 bases from V and 2 bases from J, leaving 3 bases between. Germline CDR1 is SGHDT and CDR2 is YYEEEE. This CDR3 comprises 13 residues. The CDR3, as DNA: TGTGCCAGCAGCTTGGGGACTGGAAACACCATATATTTT. Encoded protein: CASSLGTGNTIYF.

J is TRBJ2-1 and V is TRBV5-1; D is undetermined. The V gene's germline CDR1 is SGHRS and CDR2 YFSETQ. V was cut by 4 bases and J by 0 bases, with 11 bases left in between. This CDR3 is 15 amino acids long. CDR3 sequence: CASSPGVFSYNEQFF. In DNA form, the CDR3 reads TGCGCCAGCAGCCCTGGGGTATTCTCCTACAATGAGCAGTTCTTC.

This clone was counted a single time. The chain combines TRBV19 with TRBJ2-1; the D gene is possibly TRBD2 (7 bases). The CDR3 sequence is 13 residues long. Germline values: CDR1 LNHDA, CDR2 SQIVND (reference sequence). Trimming shortened V by 7 bases and J by 6 bases, and 13 bases separated the two germline ends. The CDR3 DNA reads TGTGCCAGTACGAGGGGGGGCCTCAATGAGCAGTTCTTC. It yields the protein CASTRGGLNEQFF.

The CDR3 protein is CASSPFWETEAFF. As DNA, the CDR3 is TGTGCCAGCAGCCCTTTTTGGGAGACCGAAGCTTTCTTT. The chain employs TRBV14 and TRBJ1-1; D unclear. CDR3 length: 13 residues. CDR1 is SGHDN, CDR2 FVKESK, per germline. The V end was cut by 4 bases, the J end by 8 bases, with 14 bases between. Supplemented by reference TRBV14 and TRBJ1-1, the full variable domain reads EAGVTQFPSHSVIEKGQTVTLRCDPISGHDNLYWYRRVMGKEIKFLLHFVKESKQDESGMPNNRFLAERTGGTYSTLKVQPAELEDSGVYFCASSPFWETEAFFGQGTRLTVV.

This chain links TRBV7-9 with TRBJ1-4, with D possibly TRBD1 on 5 matching bases. Germline V gene sequence: CDR1 SEHNR, CDR2 FQNEAQ (reference sequence). CDR3 length equals 16 residues. Trimming stripped 0 bases from V and 4 bases from J, with 12 bases between. CDR3 bases: TGTGCCAGCAGCTTAGCGCGGTCAGGGATTAATGAAAAACTGTTTTTT. Encoded protein: CASSLARSGINEKLFF. Full variable domain (outside the CDR3, taken from reference TRBV7-9 and TRBJ1-4): DTGVSQNPRHKITKRGQNVTFRCDPISEHNRLYWYRQTLGQGPEFLTYFQNEAQLEKSRLLSDRFSAERPKGSFSTLEIQRTEQGDSAMYLCASSLARSGINEKLFFGSGTQLSVL.

This chain links TRBV10-3 with TRBJ2-7; 10 bases map to TRBD2. J gave up 9 bases and V 0 bases, and 8 bases lay outside the gene matches. Germline loops: CDR1 ENHRY, CDR2 SYGVKD. The CDR3 loop spans 15 amino acids. The CDR3 loop reads CAISESRLAGATQYF. The CDR3 nucleotides are TGTGCCATCAGTGAGTCGAGGCTAGCGGGGGCAACGCAGTACTTC.

The chain recombines TRBV5-4 with TRBJ1-2; TRBD1 matches at 11 bases. The CDR3 length is 13 residues. Per the germline V gene, CDR1 is SGHNT and CDR2 is YYREEE (reference sequence). Unmatched junction bases numbered 3, after V lost 7 bases and J lost 4 bases. The chain's CDR3 is CASRTGGSYGYTF. For the CDR3, the DNA is TGTGCCAGCCGGACAGGGGGCTCCTATGGCTACACCTTC. Full variable domain (rest looked up from reference TRBV5-4 and TRBJ1-2): ETGVTQSPTHLIKTRGQQVTLRCSSQSGHNTVSWYQQALGQGPQFIFQYYREEENGRGNFPPRFSGLQFPNYSSELNVNALELDDSALYLCASRTGGSYGYTFGSGTRLTVV.

This chain joins TRBV5-1 and TRBJ1-5; 7 bases line up with TRBD1. Germline CDR1 and CDR2: SGHRS and YFSETQ. The junction had 2 bases not matched to a gene; V was cut back by 0 bases and J by 2 bases. This CDR3 has 15 amino acids. The DNA of the CDR3 is TGCGCCAGCAGCTTGGACACAGGGGGCAATCAGCCCCAGCATTTT. This codes for CASSLDTGGNQPQHF.

This chain connects TRBV10-1 to TRBJ2-5; D may be TRBD1 or TRBD2 (6 bases each). Trimming shortened V by 5 bases and J by 3 bases, and 13 bases separated the two germline ends. Per the germline V gene, CDR1 is WNHNN and CDR2 is SYGVQD (reference sequence). The CDR3 extends over 14 amino acids. CDR3 DNA: TGCGCCAGCAGTAAGGGGGGCCCGGAAGAGACCCAGTACTTC. Translated, it gives CASSKGGPEETQYF.

Only a few counts were recorded for this clone. The chain couples TRBV19 to TRBJ1-1; D remains ambiguous. Per germline, CDR1 LNHDA and CDR2 SQIVND (reference sequence). V was cut by 3 bases and J by 2 bases, with 10 bases left in between. This CDR3 spans 14 amino acids. This CDR3 reads CASSIRGSNTEAFF. DNA for the CDR3: TGTGCCAGTAGTATCCGTGGCAGCAACACTGAAGCTTTCTTT. The full variable domain, its missing parts supplied by reference TRBV19 and TRBJ1-1, is DGGITQSPKYLFRKEGQNVTLSCEQNLNHDAMYWYRQDPGQGLRLIYYSQIVNDFQKGDIAEGYSVSREKKESFPLTVTSAQKNPTAFYLCASSIRGSNTEAFFGQGTRLTVV.